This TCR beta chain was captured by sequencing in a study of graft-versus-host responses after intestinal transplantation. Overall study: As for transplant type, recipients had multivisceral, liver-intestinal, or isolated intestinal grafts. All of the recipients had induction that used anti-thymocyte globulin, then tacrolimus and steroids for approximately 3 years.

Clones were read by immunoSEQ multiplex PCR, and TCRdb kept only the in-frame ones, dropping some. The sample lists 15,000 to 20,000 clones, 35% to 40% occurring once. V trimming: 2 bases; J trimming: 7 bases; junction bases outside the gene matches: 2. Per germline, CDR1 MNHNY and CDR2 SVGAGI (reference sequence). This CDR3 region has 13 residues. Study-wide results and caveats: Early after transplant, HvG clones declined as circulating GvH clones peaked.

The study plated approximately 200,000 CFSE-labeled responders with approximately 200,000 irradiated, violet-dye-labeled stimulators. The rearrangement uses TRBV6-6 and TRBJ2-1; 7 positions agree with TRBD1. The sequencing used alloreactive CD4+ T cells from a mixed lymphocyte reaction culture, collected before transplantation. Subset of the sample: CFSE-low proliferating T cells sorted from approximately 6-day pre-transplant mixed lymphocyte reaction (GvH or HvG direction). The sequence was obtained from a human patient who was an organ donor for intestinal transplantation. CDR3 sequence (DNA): TGTGCCAGCAGTTACGACAGGGATAATGAGCAGTTCTTC. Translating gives CASSYDRDNEQFF.